Listed below are T cell receptor beta chains from one sample, sequenced in a study of identifying expanded T cells in peripheral blood. Here immunoSEQ multiplex PCR was the method, and the copy in TCRdb shows in-frame clones only, minus some. The sample records around 120,000 clones, 70% to 90% being singletons. Material for sequencing was blood. The receptor source for this set is a person between 18 and 75 years old in good health. CDR3s include the opening cysteine and the closing phenylalanine or tryptophan. A D gene is named only where the DNA matches it firmly. The size field is filled for only some rows; it gives once, few, many or a size class.

d_gene | abundance | j_gene | v_gene | CDR3nt | CDR3aa
TRBD1 | - | TRBJ1-5 | TRBV18 | TGTGCCAGCTCACCCGGGACAGGGAATCAGCCCCAGCATTTT | CASSPGTGNQPQHF
TRBD2 | - | TRBJ2-1 | TRBV19 | TGTGCCAGTAGGTCGACTAGCGGGAGTTACATGCAGTTCTTC | CASRSTSGSYMQFF
- | - | TRBJ2-1 | TRBV18 | TGTGCCGGCGGGGCACCTGAGGGTATCAATGAGCAGTTCTTC | CAGGAPEGINEQFF
- | - | TRBJ2-7 | TRBV15 | TGTGCCACCAGCAGAGATAACGGGAAAGTCGAGCAGTACTTC | CATSRDNGKVEQYF
TRBD1 | few | TRBJ1-4 | TRBV2 | TGTGCCAGCAGTGCGGGGACAGGGTATGAAAAACTGTTTTTT | CASSAGTGYEKLFF
- | once | TRBJ1-2 | TRBV6-1 | TGTGCCAGCAGTGACGGCGGGGCCGGCCTTAACACCTTC | CASSDGGAGLNTF
- | - | TRBJ2-2 | TRBV10-2 | TGCGCCAGCAGTGATTCCGCAGGGGTGGACGGGGAGCTGTTTTTT | CASSDSAGVDGELFF
- | - | TRBJ1-1 | TRBV2 | TGTGCCAGCAGGGATGGGTTGAACACTGAAGCTTTCTTT | CASRDGLNTEAFF
- | - | TRBJ2-2 | TRBV6-1 | TGTGCCATCCGGACGGATGGGGACACCGGGGAGCTGTTTTTT | CAIRTDGDTGELFF
- | - | TRBJ1-3 | TRBV28 | TGTGCCAGCAGTCCTGGACGGATCGCTGGAAACACCATATATTTT | CASSPGRIAGNTIYF
- | - | TRBJ1-1 | TRBV7-9 | TGTGCCACGTCCGTAGGAGGCACTGAAGCTTTCTTT | CATSVGGTEAFF
- | - | TRBJ1-5 | TRBV10-3 | TGTGCCATCAGTGACAGGCAGTATAGCAATCAGCCCCAGCATTTT | CAISDRQYSNQPQHF
- | - | TRBJ1-1 | TRBV28 | TGTGCCAGCGTCTCACGAACGAACACTGAAGCTTTCTTT | CASVSRTNTEAFF
- | - | TRBJ2-5 | TRBV27 | TGTGCCAGCAGTTTAGGGGGGGCAGAGACCCAGTACTTC | CASSLGGAETQYF
- | few | TRBJ1-1 | TRBV7-3 | TGTGCCAGCACCCAGGGGACTGGGAACACTGAAGCTTTCTTT | CASTQGTGNTEAFF
- | - | TRBJ2-7 | TRBV1 | TGCACCAGCAGCCTACCGGACCAACAGTCTGCCTGGGGAGGAGAGCAGTACTTC | CTSSLPDQQSAWGGEQYF
- | - | TRBJ1-4 | TRBV5-1 | TGCGCCAGCAGAGAACAGGGAGGAGATGAAAAACTGTTTTTT | CASREQGGDEKLFF
- | once | TRBJ1-6 | TRBV11-2 | TGTGCCAGCAGCCCCTACGACAGGAGCTCCTATAATTCACCCCTCCACTTT | CASSPYDRSSYNSPLHF
- | - | TRBJ1-6 | TRBV27 | TGTGCCAGCAGTTTAGGCCGCATATATAATTCACCCCTCCACTTT | CASSLGRIYNSPLHF
- | - | TRBJ2-1 | TRBV6-1 | TGTGCCAGCATCGAGACAGCTAGCTCCTACAATGAGCAGTTCTTC | CASIETASSYNEQFF
TRBD2 | - | TRBJ2-3 | TRBV28 | TGTGCCAGCAGTTTACTCCAAACTAGCGGGAGGGCCACAGATACGCAGTATTTT | CASSLLQTSGRATDTQYF
- | - | TRBJ1-5 | TRBV28 | TGTGCCAGCAGTTTCCATTGGGGATTAGTCAATCAGCCCCAGCATTTT | CASSFHWGLVNQPQHF
TRBD2 | - | TRBJ2-7 | TRBV27 | TGTGCCAGCAGTGGAATACTAGCGGGAGCCTCCTACGAGCAGTACTTC | CASSGILAGASYEQYF
- | - | TRBJ1-1 | TRBV29-1 | TGCAGCGTTGGAGGCAGGCTGAACACTGAAGCTTTCTTT | CSVGGRLNTEAFF
- | - | TRBJ1-1 | TRBV5-8 | TGTGCCAGCAGCTTGGTCAGGAACACTGAAGCTTTCTTT | CASSLVRNTEAFF
- | - | TRBJ1-1 | TRBV28 | TGTGCCAGCAGTTTATTCGACCCAATGAACACTGAAGCTTTCTTT | CASSLFDPMNTEAFF
- | - | TRBJ2-5 | TRBV7-9 | TGTGCCAGCAGCCTCAGTGATAGGACCCAGTACTTC | CASSLSDRTQYF
TRBD2 | - | TRBJ2-3 | TRBV9 | TGTGCCAGCAGCGTATCAAGGCGGGGGAGCACAGATACGCAGTATTTT | CASSVSRRGSTDTQYF
- | - | TRBJ2-1 | TRBV11-2 | TGTGCCAGCAGCCTCATGAATGAGCAGTTCTTC | CASSLMNEQFF
- | - | TRBJ2-3 | TRBV5-1 | TGCGCCAGCAGCTTGGGAGGGGGATACACAGATACGCAGTATTTT | CASSLGGGYTDTQYF
- | - | TRBJ2-1 | TRBV12-5 | TGTGCTAGTGGTTTGTGGGGCAATGAGCAGTTCTTC | CASGLWGNEQFF
TRBD1 | once | TRBJ2-3 | TRBV6-5 | TGTGCCAGCAGCGACAGGGTTAGCACAGATACGCAGTATTTT | CASSDRVSTDTQYF
- | - | TRBJ2-7 | TRBV2 | TGTGCCAGCAGTGTCGGTTGGGGCTACGAGCAGTACTTC | CASSVGWGYEQYF
- | - | TRBJ2-7 | TRBV25-1 | TGTGCCAGCAGTGATTTTTACGAGCAGTACTTC | CASSDFYEQYF
TRBD1 | - | TRBJ2-7 | TRBV30 | TGTGCCTGGAGCCGGGACAGGGGGCAAGAGCAGTACTTC | CAWSRDRGQEQYF
- | once | TRBJ1-2 | TRBV28 | TGTGCCAGCACCTTAACCCATAACTATGGCTACACCTTC | CASTLTHNYGYTF
- | - | TRBJ2-7 | TRBV10-3 | TGTGCCATCAGTGAGCCGGGAAGCGAGCAGTACTTC | CAISEPGSEQYF
TRBD1 | - | TRBJ1-2 | TRBV7-8 | TGTGCCAGCAGCTCCTCCGGGACAGGGGACTATGGCTACACCTTC | CASSSSGTGDYGYTF
- | - | TRBJ1-2 | TRBV5-1 | TGCGCCAGCAGCGCAAACGCGGGAAACTATGGCTACACCTTC | CASSANAGNYGYTF
- | - | TRBJ2-3 | TRBV28 | TGTGCCAGCAGTTTTCAAGGAACTACGGCGGATACGCAGTATTTT | CASSFQGTTADTQYF
TRBD1 | - | TRBJ2-1 | TRBV6-5 | TGTGCCAGCAGGTGGACAGGGGACTACAATGAGCAGTTCTTC | CASRWTGDYNEQFF
TRBD1 | - | TRBJ2-7 | TRBV10-1 | TGCGCCAGCACCCCTGGACAGGACGCCTACGAGCAGTACTTC | CASTPGQDAYEQYF
TRBD1 | - | TRBJ1-5 | TRBV5-6 | TGTGCCAGCAGCTTAAGACAGGGGGCTCAGCCCCAGCATTTT | CASSLRQGAQPQHF
- | - | TRBJ1-1 | TRBV18 | TGTGCCAGCTCTCTAGGCCGAACGGGGACTGAAGCTTTCTTT | CASSLGRTGTEAFF
TRBD1 | - | TRBJ1-1 | TRBV28 | TGTGCCAGCAGTTTCGGGACAGGTTGGTACACTGAAGCTTTCTTT | CASSFGTGWYTEAFF
- | - | TRBJ2-5 | TRBV7-6 | TGTGCCAGCAGCTTAGCCCCCGGGGAAGAGACCCAGTACTTC | CASSLAPGEETQYF
TRBD1 | - | TRBJ1-1 | TRBV19 | TGTGCCAGTAGTAGAACAGGGGAGGCTGAAGCTTTCTTT | CASSRTGEAEAFF
- | - | TRBJ1-2 | TRBV7-9 | TGTGCCAGCAGCGTTAGGGGGGACGGGTATGGCTACACCTTC | CASSVRGDGYGYTF